This TCR beta chain was captured by sequencing in a study of T-cell memory formation after mild COVID-19. Study in general: Largely donor-specific TCR clusters were found. Study-level points and caveats: For contracting clones, CD4+ ones sat mainly in CM and EM, CD8+ in EMRA. Pre-infection memory held some responding clones, suggesting pre-existing cross-reactive T cells responded.

The CDR3 covers 17 residues. Between the trimmed V and J ends, which lost 0 bases and 4 bases, there was a span of 17 bases. CDR1 SGDLS and CDR2 YYNGEE come from the germline V gene. This clonotype was observed many times. Its target is unknown. MiXCR, applied by TCRdb to the 5' RACE reads, yields one record per CDR3 protein. The sample yields fewer than 300,000 distinct CDR3 sequences, approximately 18% seen once. This sequence originates from a man between 18 and 35 years old who had mild COVID-19 (a few samples of this study predate the infection). Cell type and time point are not known. What was sequenced was PBMCs or a T cell subset sorted from them (not recorded which). The rearrangement joins TRBV9 to TRBJ1-3; D unclear. The CDR3 nucleotides are TGTGCCAGCAGCGTAGATGGAGTGACTATTGGCGGAAACACCATATATTTT. Its translation: CASSVDGVTIGGNTIYF.